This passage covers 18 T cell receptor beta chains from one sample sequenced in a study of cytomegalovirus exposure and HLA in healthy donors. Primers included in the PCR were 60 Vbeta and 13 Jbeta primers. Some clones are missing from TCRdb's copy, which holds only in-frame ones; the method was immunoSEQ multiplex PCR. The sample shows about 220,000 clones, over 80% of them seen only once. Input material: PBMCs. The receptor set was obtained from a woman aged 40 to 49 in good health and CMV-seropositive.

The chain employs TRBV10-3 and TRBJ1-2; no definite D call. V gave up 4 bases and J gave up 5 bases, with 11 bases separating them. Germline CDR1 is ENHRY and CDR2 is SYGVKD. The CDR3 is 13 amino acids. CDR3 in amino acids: CAISGRGGYGYTF. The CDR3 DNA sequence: TGTGCCATCAGTGGGCGGGGAGGGTATGGCTACACCTTC.

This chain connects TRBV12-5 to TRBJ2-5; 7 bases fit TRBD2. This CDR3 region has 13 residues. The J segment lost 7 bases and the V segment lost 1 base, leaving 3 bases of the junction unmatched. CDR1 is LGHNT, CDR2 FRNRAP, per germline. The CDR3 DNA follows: TGTGCTAGTGGTTTGGGGACTAGGGTGACCCAGTACTTC. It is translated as CASGLGTRVTQYF.

The CDR3 region has the DNA TGTGCCAGCAGGGTGTCGCGGATACGCACAGATACGCAGTATTTT. Translation: CASRVSRIRTDTQYF. The rearrangement links TRBV6-5 to TRBJ2-3; D uncertain. Germline CDR1 and CDR2: MNHEY and SVGAGI. V was trimmed by 6 bases and J by 1 base, leaving 14 bases between them. The CDR3 runs to 15 residues.

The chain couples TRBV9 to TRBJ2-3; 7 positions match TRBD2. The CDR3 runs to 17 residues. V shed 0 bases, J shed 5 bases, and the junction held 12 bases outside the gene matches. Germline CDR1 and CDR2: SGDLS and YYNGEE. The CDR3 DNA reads TGTGCCAGCAGCGTAGACCCTCTAGCGGCAGAGGAAGATACGCAGTATTTT. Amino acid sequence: CASSVDPLAAEEDTQYF.

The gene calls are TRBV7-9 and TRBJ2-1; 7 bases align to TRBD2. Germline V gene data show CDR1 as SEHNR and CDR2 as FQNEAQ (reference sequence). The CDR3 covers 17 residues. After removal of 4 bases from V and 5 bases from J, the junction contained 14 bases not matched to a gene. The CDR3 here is CASSSYGLGLADNEQFF. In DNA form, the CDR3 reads TGTGCCAGCAGCTCGTATGGGTTGGGGCTAGCGGACAATGAGCAGTTCTTC.

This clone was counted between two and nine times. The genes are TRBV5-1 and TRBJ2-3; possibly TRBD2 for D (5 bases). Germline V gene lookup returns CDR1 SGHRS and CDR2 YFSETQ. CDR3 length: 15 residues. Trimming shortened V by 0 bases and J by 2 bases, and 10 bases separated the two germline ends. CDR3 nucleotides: TGCGCCAGCAGCTTGGAGAGCGGCGACACAGATACGCAGTATTTT. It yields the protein CASSLESGDTDTQYF.

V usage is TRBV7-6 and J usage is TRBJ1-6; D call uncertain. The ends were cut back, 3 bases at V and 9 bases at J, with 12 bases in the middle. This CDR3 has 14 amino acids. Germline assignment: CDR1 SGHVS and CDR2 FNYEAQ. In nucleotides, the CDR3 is TGTGCCAGCAGCTTCGGGGAATTGGGTTCACCCCTCCACTTT. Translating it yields CASSFGELGSPLHF.

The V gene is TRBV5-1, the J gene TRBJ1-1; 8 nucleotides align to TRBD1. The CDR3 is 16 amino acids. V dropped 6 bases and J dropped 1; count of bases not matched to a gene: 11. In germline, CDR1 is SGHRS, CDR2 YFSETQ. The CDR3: CASTSQGTGSNTEAFF. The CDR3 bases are TGCGCCAGCACCTCCCAGGGGACAGGATCGAACACTGAAGCTTTCTTT.

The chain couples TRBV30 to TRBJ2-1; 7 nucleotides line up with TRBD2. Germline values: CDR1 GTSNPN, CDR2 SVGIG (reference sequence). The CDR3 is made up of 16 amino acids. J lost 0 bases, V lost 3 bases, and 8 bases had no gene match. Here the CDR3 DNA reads TGTGCCTGGAGCAGTCTCGGGGGGAGCTCCTACAATGAGCAGTTCTTC. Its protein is CAWSSLGGSSYNEQFF.

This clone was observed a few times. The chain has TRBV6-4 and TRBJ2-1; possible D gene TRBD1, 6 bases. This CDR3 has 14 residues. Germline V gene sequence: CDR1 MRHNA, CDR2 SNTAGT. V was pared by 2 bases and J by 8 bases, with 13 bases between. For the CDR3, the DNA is TGTGCCAGCAGTGACCGGGACAATAGGGATGAGCAGTTCTTC. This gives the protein CASSDRDNRDEQFF.

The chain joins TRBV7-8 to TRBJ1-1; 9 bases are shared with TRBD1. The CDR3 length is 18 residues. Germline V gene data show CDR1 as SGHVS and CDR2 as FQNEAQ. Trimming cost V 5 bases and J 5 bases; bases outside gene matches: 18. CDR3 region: CASSPILGSGTGTTEAFF. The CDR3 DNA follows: TGTGCCAGCAGCCCGATTTTAGGGTCCGGGACAGGGACTACTGAAGCTTTCTTT.

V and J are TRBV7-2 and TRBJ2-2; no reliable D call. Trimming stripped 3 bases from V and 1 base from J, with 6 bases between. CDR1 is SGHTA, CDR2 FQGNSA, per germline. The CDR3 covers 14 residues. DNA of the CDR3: TGTGCCAGCAGCTTCTATCAGAACACCGGGGAGCTGTTTTTT. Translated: CASSFYQNTGELFF.

The CDR3 sequence: CASRLGAGGRYTGELFF. The CDR3 nucleotides are TGCGCCAGCAGATTAGGGGCGGGGGGGCGATACACCGGGGAGCTGTTTTTT. The chain carries TRBV4-1 and TRBJ2-2, with 9 bases lining up with TRBD2. With V trimmed by 6 bases and J by 3 bases, 11 bases remained unmatched. Per germline, CDR1 MGHRA and CDR2 YSYEKL. This CDR3 spans 17 amino acids.

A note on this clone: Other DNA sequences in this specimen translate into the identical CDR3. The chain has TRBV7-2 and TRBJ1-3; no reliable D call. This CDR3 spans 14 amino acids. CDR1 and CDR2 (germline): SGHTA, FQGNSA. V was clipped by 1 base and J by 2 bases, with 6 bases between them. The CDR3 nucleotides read TGTGCCAGCAGCTTAGGGGGAGCTGGAAACACCATATATTTT. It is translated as CASSLGGAGNTIYF.

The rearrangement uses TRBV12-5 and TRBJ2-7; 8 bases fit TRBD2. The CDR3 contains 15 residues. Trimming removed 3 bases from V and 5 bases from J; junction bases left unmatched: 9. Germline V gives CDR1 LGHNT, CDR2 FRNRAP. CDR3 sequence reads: CASGFSLAATDEQYF. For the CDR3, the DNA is TGTGCTAGTGGTTTCTCACTAGCGGCAACTGACGAGCAGTACTTC. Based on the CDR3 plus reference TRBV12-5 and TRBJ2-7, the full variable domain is DARVTQTPRHKVTEMGQEVTMRCQPILGHNTVFWYRQTMMQGLELLAYFRNRAPLDDSGMPKDRFSAEMPDATLATLKIQPSEPRDSAVYFCASGFSLAATDEQYFGPGTRLTVT.

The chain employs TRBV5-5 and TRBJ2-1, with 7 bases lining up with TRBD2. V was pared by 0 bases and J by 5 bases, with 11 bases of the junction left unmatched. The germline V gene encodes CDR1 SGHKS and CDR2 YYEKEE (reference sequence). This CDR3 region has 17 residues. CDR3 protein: CASSLVGTPRGDNEQFF. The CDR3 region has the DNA TGTGCCAGCAGCTTGGTGGGCACCCCTCGGGGGGACAATGAGCAGTTCTTC.

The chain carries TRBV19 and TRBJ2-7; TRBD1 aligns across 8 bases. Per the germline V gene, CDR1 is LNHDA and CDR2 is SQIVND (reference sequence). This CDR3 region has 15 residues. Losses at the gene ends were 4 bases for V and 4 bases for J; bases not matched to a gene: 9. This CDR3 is CASSKVGQGAYEQYF. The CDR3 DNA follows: TGTGCCAGTAGTAAAGTTGGACAGGGAGCTTACGAGCAGTACTTC.

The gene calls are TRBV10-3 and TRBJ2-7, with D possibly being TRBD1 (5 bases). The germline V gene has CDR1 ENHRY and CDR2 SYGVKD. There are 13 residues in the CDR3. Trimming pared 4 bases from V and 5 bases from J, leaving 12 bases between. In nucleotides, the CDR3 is TGTGCCATCAGTGCCAGGGTACGCCACGAGCAGTACTTC. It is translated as CAISARVRHEQYF.